This TCR beta chain was captured by sequencing in a study of T cell repertoires in cytomegalovirus infection. Study overall: The authors relied on CMV epitopes, both recently identified HLA-C-restricted and well-studied HLA-B-restricted. Carrying CMV and the relevant HLA type showed in public TCR beta signatures.

This clonotype showed up just a few times. Its matching antigen is unknown. Via MiXCR, TCRdb re-called the reads, giving one row per CDR3 protein. Of fewer than 1,000,000 distinct CDR3 sequences listed, 25% to 40% were seen once; the top ten hold 10% to 15%. Study observations and caveats: Identification of carriers of CMV plus the relevant HLA was performed using cumulative public TCR beta family frequency. Within the response measured ex vivo, HLA-C-restricted CMV-specific TCR beta clonotypes were dominant.

The clonotype originates from a human donor in good health (CMV status not recorded). Some clones in this sample may be carry-over from other donors' samples. Source: cultured CD8+ T cells from PBMCs, taken from culture after CMV antigen stimulation.

The chain's CDR3 is CASSSLSTTNTEAFF. CDR3 nucleotides: TGTGCCAGCAGCTCCCTCTCGACCACGAACACTGAAGCTTTCTTT. The gene calls are TRBV7-9 and TRBJ1-1; D is undetermined. The germline CDR1 and CDR2 sequences are SEHNR and FQNEAQ (reference sequence). This CDR3 comprises 15 residues. With 4 bases removed from V and 1 base from J, the gap between germline ends came to 13 bases.